The T cell receptor (beta chain) described here comes from a study of blood T cells in healthy people across ages. Using a J-beta primer mix together with a sample-barcoded 5' primer, a second PCR was run for about 6 to 11 cycles. TCRdb itself ran the 5' RACE reads through MiXCR, one entry per CDR3 protein. This sample yields about 1,000,000 distinct CDR3 sequences, of which 35% to 55% are seen a single time; about 19% belongs to the top ten. Trimming removed 5 bases from V and 2 bases from J, with 7 bases in between. The CDR3 length is 12 residues. The germline V gene encodes CDR1 PRHDT and CDR2 FYEKMQ (reference sequence). This clonotype was seen ten or more times. Its antigen is as yet unknown. Russia was home to the donors, healthy Caucasian individuals aged 6 to 90. Every donor contributed about 10 milliliters of peripheral blood by blood draw. Findings of the study overall: Naive T cell percentage by flow cytometry tracked strongly with beta diversity.

This chain uses TRBV13 with TRBJ2-7; no definite D call. The receptor was derived from a woman aged 55-69 years in good health. Material: blood. The CDR3 coding sequence is TGTGCCAGCAGCAAAGGGACCTACGAGCAGTACTTC. This translates into CASSKGTYEQYF.